Below, 21 T cell receptor beta chains from the same sample are listed, as sequenced in a study of OX40 agonist ivuxolimab in advanced cancers. Libraries were prepared by immunoSEQ multiplex PCR; TCRdb keeps only in-frame clonotypes and omits some of them. The sample has roughly 13,000 clones; about 86% are singletons. Sequenced material: CD4+ or CD8+ T cells sorted from blood, taken in a trial of the OX40 agonist ivuxolimab. The receptors derive from an adult with an advanced solid tumor such as melanoma, head and neck, liver or kidney cancer.

The gene calls are TRBV2 and TRBJ1-5, with 10 bases matching TRBD1. J lost 7 bases, V lost 5 bases, and 8 bases had no gene match. This CDR3 has 15 amino acids. In germline, CDR1 is SNHLY, CDR2 FYNNEI. The CDR3 sequence: CASSIWDRGGQPQHF. The DNA of the CDR3 is TGTGCCAGCAGTATTTGGGACAGGGGCGGCCAGCCCCAGCATTTT.

The rearrangement uses TRBV5-6 and TRBJ1-4; perhaps TRBD1 as D (5 bases). The CDR3 covers 11 residues. The V end lost 7 bases, the J end lost 6 bases, and 7 bases lay between the germline ends. CDR1 and CDR2 (germline): SGHDT, YYEEEE. CDR3 loop: CASGRDEKLFF. CDR3 sequence (DNA): TGTGCCAGCGGCAGGGATGAAAAACTGTTTTTT.

The chain has TRBV4-2 and TRBJ2-3; unclear D gene. This CDR3 is 16 amino acids long. Between the trimmed V and J ends, which lost 0 bases and 3 bases, there was a span of 13 bases. Germline assignment: CDR1 LGHNA and CDR2 YNFKEQ. The CDR3 coding sequence is TGTGCCAGCAGCCAAGAGGCTGCAGATCAGACAGATACGCAGTATTTT. Translating it yields CASSQEAADQTDTQYF.

J is TRBJ1-5 and V is TRBV27; D is undetermined. Trimming removed 11 bases from V and 16 bases from J, with 24 bases in between. The CDR3 sequence is 12 residues long. Germline CDR1 MNHEY, CDR2 SMNVEV (reference sequence). CDR3: CAGSSQYLFTHF. In DNA, the CDR3 is TGTGCCGGCTCGAGCCAGTACCTCTTTACCCATTTT.

Comment on this clone: An end of the junction does not agree with germline; a read error may underlie this. This chain joins TRBV7-9 and TRBJ1-1; 8 nucleotides agree with TRBD1. CDR1 and CDR2 (germline): SEHNR, FQNEAQ (reference sequence). The CDR3 runs 12 residues. The chain's CDR3 is CASSLEVRGPIF. The CDR3 DNA reads TGTGCCAGCAGCTTAGAGGTCAGGGGGCCGATCTTT.

This chain uses TRBV7-2 with TRBJ1-2; 7 nucleotides agree with TRBD1. CDR1 and CDR2 from the germline V gene are SGHTA and FQGNSA. This CDR3 contains 14 residues. V dropped 5 bases and J dropped 4; count of bases not matched to a gene: 7. The CDR3, as DNA: TGTGCCAGCAGCGCGAACACAGGGGTCTATGGCTACACCTTC. Residues: CASSANTGVYGYTF.

The rearrangement uses TRBV18 and TRBJ2-3, with D possibly TRBD2 on 5 matching bases. Trimming shortened V by 0 bases and J by 5 bases, and 12 bases separated the two germline ends. The germline gives CDR1 KGHSH, CDR2 LQKENI. This CDR3 comprises 15 residues. The CDR3 reads CASSPPILGEDTQYF. CDR3 DNA sequence: TGTGCCAGCTCACCACCGATACTGGGAGAAGATACGCAGTATTTT.

The chain recombines TRBV6-6 with TRBJ1-2, with TRBD1 as a possible D gene (6 bases). The CDR3 contains 14 residues. The V end was cut by 3 bases, the J end by 7 bases, with 15 bases between. CDR1 MNHNY and CDR2 SVGAGI come from the germline V gene (reference sequence). CDR3 amino acids: CASSYSGAEGGYTF. DNA for the CDR3: TGTGCCAGCAGTTATTCGGGGGCCGAGGGTGGCTACACCTTC.

CDR3 sequence: CASRSSGNTIYF. The CDR3 nucleotides are TGTGCCAGCCGGAGCTCTGGAAACACCATATATTTT. V usage is TRBV27 and J usage is TRBJ1-3, with D hard to call. CDR1 and CDR2 (germline): MNHEY, SMNVEV (reference sequence). This CDR3 spans 12 amino acids. Trimming left V 8 bases short and J 0 bases short, with 5 bases between.

The chain is built from TRBV2 and TRBJ2-3, with D perhaps matching TRBD1 (5 bases). V gave up 6 bases and J gave up 6 bases, with 10 bases separating them. CDR1 and CDR2 from the germline V gene are SNHLY and FYNNEI. The CDR3 sequence is 12 residues long. DNA for the CDR3: TGTGCCAGCAGGCAGGGAATCGATACGCAGTATTTT. It translates to CASRQGIDTQYF.

The chain is built from TRBV4-2 and TRBJ2-1; TRBD2 matches 9 bases. The CDR3 sequence is 16 residues long. V shed 0 bases and J 4 bases; nucleotides not matched to a gene: 4. Per germline, CDR1 LGHNA and CDR2 YNFKEQ. CDR3 region: CASSQDGAGGYNEQFF. CDR3 DNA sequence: TGTGCCAGCAGCCAAGACGGGGCGGGGGGGTACAATGAGCAGTTCTTC.

The rearrangement links TRBV6-1 to TRBJ1-5, with 7 bases lining up with TRBD1. V lost 3 bases and J lost 4; bases outside the gene matches: 3. The CDR3 totals 14 residues. The germline V gene has CDR1 MNHNS and CDR2 SASEGT. CDR3 nucleotides: TGTGCCAGCAGTGATCTACAGGGGAATCAGCCCCAGCATTTT. Its translation: CASSDLQGNQPQHF.

The J gene is TRBJ1-2, the V gene TRBV10-3, with TRBD1 matching 7 bases. Germline-derived CDR1 and CDR2 are ENHRY and SYGVKD. With V trimmed by 0 bases and J by 8 bases, 3 bases remained unmatched. The CDR3 consists of 13 residues. The CDR3 DNA follows: TGTGCCATCAGTGAGTCTGGAGGGGGCGGCTACACCTTC. Amino acids: CAISESGGGGYTF.

CDR3 in amino acids: CASSLVVAGSTDTQYF. The CDR3 DNA reads TGTGCCAGCAGCTTGGTGGTAGCGGGGAGCACAGATACGCAGTATTTT. V usage is TRBV5-4 and J usage is TRBJ2-3; the match to TRBD2 covers 8 bases. Per the germline V gene, CDR1 is SGHNT and CDR2 is YYREEE (reference sequence). The CDR3 is made up of 16 amino acids. V shed 0 bases, J shed 0 bases, and the junction held 3 bases outside the gene matches.

V is TRBV5-5 and J is TRBJ2-3; D perhaps matches TRBD2 (5 bases). The V gene lost 0 bases and the J gene lost 6 bases, with 14 bases spanning the gap. Germline CDR1 SGHKS, CDR2 YYEKEE (reference sequence). The length of the CDR3 is 15 residues. CDR3 DNA sequence: TGTGCCAGCAGCTTGGCCGGAACACGAGGGGATACGCAGTATTTT. Its translation: CASSLAGTRGDTQYF. Drawing the rest from reference TRBV5-5 and TRBJ2-3, the complete variable domain is DAGVTQSPTHLIKTRGQQVTLRCSPISGHKSVSWYQQVLGQGPQFIFQYYEKEERGRGNFPDRFSARQFPNYSSELNVNALLLGDSALYLCASSLAGTRGDTQYFGPGTRLTVL.

This clone was recorded only once. The rearrangement joins TRBV11-1 to TRBJ2-3; 9 bases agree with TRBD2. With V trimmed by 3 bases and J by 6 bases, 7 bases remained unmatched. Germline V gene lookup returns CDR1 SGHAT and CDR2 FQDESV (reference sequence). The CDR3 runs to 15 residues. CDR3 sequence: CASSFSAGGGDTQYF. For the CDR3, the DNA is TGTGCCAGCAGCTTCTCAGCGGGGGGTGGCGATACGCAGTATTTT. The full variable domain, its missing parts supplied by reference TRBV11-1 and TRBJ2-3, is EAEVAQSPRYKITEKSQAVAFWCDPISGHATLYWYRQILGQGPELLVQFQDESVVDDSQLPKDRFSAERLKGVDSTLKIQPAELGDSAMYLCASSFSAGGGDTQYFGPGTRLTVL.

The chain employs TRBV5-1 and TRBJ1-6; D remains unclear. Germline V gene lookup returns CDR1 SGHRS and CDR2 YFSETQ. Trimming shortened V by 0 bases and J by 0 bases, and 13 bases separated the two germline ends. The CDR3 runs 18 residues. The CDR3 is CASSLDPTGGSYNSPLHF. As DNA, the CDR3 is TGCGCCAGCAGCTTGGACCCCACCGGCGGCTCCTATAATTCACCCCTCCACTTT.

The chain is built from TRBV9 and TRBJ2-7, with D perhaps being TRBD1 or TRBD2 (6 bases each). V lost 3 bases to trimming and J lost 7 bases, with 17 bases between them. Germline-derived CDR1 and CDR2 are SGDLS and YYNGEE. The CDR3 is made up of 14 amino acids. CDR3 bases: TGTGCCAGCAGCGCCCCCGGGGGCGGGTTAGAGCAGTACTTC. It is translated as CASSAPGGGLEQYF.

V and J are TRBV7-9 and TRBJ2-7, with D possibly called TRBD1 or TRBD2 (5 bases each). The CDR3 has 14 residues. V was pared by 3 bases and J by 0 bases, with 9 bases between. Germline CDR1 and CDR2: SEHNR and FQNEAQ (reference sequence). The CDR3 nucleotides are TGTGCCAGCAGCTTCGGGACCTCCTCCTACGAGCAGTACTTC. The encoded protein is CASSFGTSSYEQYF. Looking up the rest from reference TRBV7-9 and TRBJ2-7 gives the full variable domain: DTGVSQNPRHKITKRGQNVTFRCDPISEHNRLYWYRQTLGQGPEFLTYFQNEAQLEKSRLLSDRFSAERPKGSFSTLEIQRTEQGDSAMYLCASSFGTSSYEQYFGPGTRLTVT.

This chain's CDR3 is CASSLFEGHTEAFF. The CDR3 DNA sequence: TGTGCCAGCAGCTTATTTGAGGGGCACACTGAAGCTTTCTTT. This chain links TRBV11-1 with TRBJ1-1; perhaps TRBD1 as D (5 bases). With 2 bases removed from V and 3 bases from J, the gap between germline ends came to 10 bases. The germline V gene has CDR1 SGHAT and CDR2 FQDESV (reference sequence). CDR3 length: 14 amino acids.

This clone was counted between two and nine times. The genes are TRBV19 and TRBJ1-1; TRBD1 is a possible D gene (5 bases). The CDR3 totals 13 residues. The germline gives CDR1 LNHDA, CDR2 SQIVND (reference sequence). Trimming stripped 7 bases from V and 0 bases from J, with 9 bases between. CDR3 bases: TGTGCCAGTATCGACAGTTTGAACACTGAAGCTTTCTTT. It encodes CASIDSLNTEAFF.